This T cell receptor (beta chain) was found in a study of OX40 agonist ivuxolimab in advanced cancers. Regarding the research as a whole: Ivuxolimab was an agonistic, fully human IgG2 monoclonal antibody directed against OX40 (CD134), a costimulatory receptor. Intravenous ivuxolimab was administered to patients every 2 weeks at six dose levels: 0.01, 0.1, 0.3, 1.5, 3 and 10 mg/kg. Among the roughly 52 dose-escalation patients, about 20 had hepatocellular carcinoma, 15 or so melanoma, 9 renal cell carcinoma and 9 head and neck cancer. In the dose-escalation cohort, more than 75% of patients were male, and the mean age was around 60 years, with a range of about 23 to 85. Patients were allowed to have had prior anti-PD-1, anti-PD-L1 or anti-CTLA-4 therapy, and around 43% of the dose-escalation patients had been treated with checkpoint inhibitors. Partial responses occurred in three dose-escalation patients, of whom one had hepatocellular carcinoma and two had cutaneous melanoma. The point of sequencing TCRbeta in the periphery was to test whether ivuxolimab changed TCR sequence diversity and drove clonal T-cell expansion. The paper reports the monotherapy dose-escalation portion (N of about 50 patients) of the phase I ivuxolimab trial. Summary of the overall study and its limitations: In partial responders in the 0.1-3.0 mg/kg groups, normalized peripheral clonal expansion was found to be among the lowest, especially among CD8+ T cells. On average, CD8+ T cells showed more expanded clones than CD4+ T cells after ivuxolimab. Low levels of normalized T-cell clonal expansion were also seen in some patients who did not respond. The antigen specificity of the peripheral T cells that underwent clonal expansion was not determined. At doses from 0.1 to 3.0 mg/kg, clonal expansion was seen in both CD4+ and CD8+ blood T cells between baseline and week 6.

Concerning this clone: Its antigen is not yet known. Base qualities are not recorded, but no much larger clone differs from it by a single base.

The trial excluded patients who had a history of autoimmune disease or were on systemic immunosuppression. In every dose cohort, peripheral blood was drawn for TCR sequencing at baseline, cycle 4 day 1, and cycle 7 day 1. The samples were drawn from a first-in-human, open-label, multicenter phase I dose-escalation trial of ivuxolimab. Adults with locally advanced or metastatic head and neck squamous cell, hepatocellular, melanoma or renal cell carcinoma were enrolled in the trial. Before TCR sequencing, CD4+ T cells and CD8+ T cells were sorted from peripheral blood as separate populations. Trimmed from V: 7 bases; trimmed from J: 8 bases; junction bases lacking a gene match: 10. For CDR1 and CDR2, the germline V gene (reference sequence) lists LNHDA and SQIVND. Including the terminal cysteine and phenylalanine, the CDR3 comprises 13 residues. Of all the DNA, just the CDR3 is kept, 39 bases in frame from base 1.

Genomic DNA was isolated from the sorted cells so that the TCRbeta CDR3 region could be sequenced. The immunoSEQ Assay was used to sequence the TCRbeta CDR3 regions. Imported from immuneACCESS, the table was reduced by TCRdb to in-frame sequences with V and J called. These copies leave out some clones; in studies compared against another copy, an unresolved V gene accounts for under half, and the cause of the remainder is not known. This sample comprises some 100,000 clones, around 84% of them detected only once. The ten largest clones represent around 2% of the sample. The sequence is built from TRBV19 and TRBJ2-5; 7 central nucleotides agree with TRBD1. The TCR was taken from an adult with an advanced solid tumor such as melanoma, head and neck, liver or kidney cancer. Sample: CD4+ or CD8+ T cells sorted from blood, taken in a trial of the OX40 agonist ivuxolimab. The nucleotides read TGTGCCAGTACGGACAGGCGGCTTTCCACCCAGTACTTC. It specifies CASTDRRLSTQYF.